This entry describes one TCR beta chain. Its target is unknown. The data stem from a study of cytotoxic CD8 clonotypes in ibrutinib-treated CLL. Study context: The authors obtained response samples at a median of approximately 11 months of treatment, range 6 to 36. A mean of around 270,000 productive templates and tens of thousands of productive rearrangements was obtained per sample.

Depth targeted 1 in 200,000 to 1 in 1 million T cells, averaging 10x coverage per clonotype. Profiled with immunoSEQ multiplex PCR; TCRdb holds only in-frame clones, not every one. The sample holds some 140,000 clones, approximately 90% seen once. Study observations and caveats: In comparison with age-matched healthy donors, baseline clonality was higher and tracked circulating CD8+ T-cell counts.

The CDR3 extends over 15 amino acids. CDR1 SGHAT and CDR2 FQNNGV come from the germline V gene. V was pared by 5 bases and J by 3 bases, with 17 bases between. This specimen consisted of PBMCs, obtained after 12 months of ibrutinib treatment. The chain combines TRBV11-2 with TRBJ2-7, with unresolved D. This receptor was taken from a human donor with chronic lymphocytic leukemia. The CDR3: CASSPGPITFYEQYF. CDR3 DNA sequence: TGTGCCAGCAGCCCAGGACCAATAACCTTCTACGAGCAGTACTTC. Together with reference TRBV11-2 and TRBJ2-7, the CDR3 gives the full variable domain: EAGVAQSPRYKIIEKRQSVAFWCNPISGHATLYWYQQILGQGPKLLIQFQNNGVVDDSQLPKDRFSAERLKGVDSTLKIQPAKLEDSAVYLCASSPGPITFYEQYFGPGTRLTVT.